This entry lists 12 T cell receptor beta chains sequenced from one sample in a study of chemoradiotherapy in HPV16-positive cancers (dated 2022 in TCRdb). Libraries were built with the immunoSEQ multiplex PCR assay. TCRdb obtained this table from immuneACCESS and retained in-frame rearrangements with V and J assigned. These tables miss some clones; where compared with another copy, unresolved V genes account for less than half of the shortfall, and the remainder is unexplained. The sample has tens of thousands of clones on record, more than 75% of them singletons. The top ten constitute 4.5% to 5.5% of the sample. Sequenced here: blood, sampled from a patient who underwent chemoradiotherapy. All receptors derive from a human donor with HPV-associated anogenital cancer.

This chain uses TRBV2 with TRBJ1-4; D is unclear. Germline V gene lookup returns CDR1 SNHLY and CDR2 FYNNEI. The ends were cut back, 7 bases at V and 5 bases at J, with 11 bases in the middle. This CDR3 has 13 residues. CDR3 DNA: TGTGCCAGCACTGAGACAAGGAATGAAAAACTGTTTTTT. Protein product: CASTETRNEKLFF.

This chain joins TRBV10-3 and TRBJ1-4, with 9 bases lining up with TRBD1. Germline CDR1 ENHRY, CDR2 SYGVKD. This CDR3 has 14 residues. V lost 10 bases to trimming and J lost 7 bases; unmatched junction nucleotides: 10. The CDR3 loop reads CATAPGQGSEKLFF. The DNA of the CDR3 is TGTGCCACCGCCCCGGGACAGGGAAGTGAAAAACTGTTTTTT.

The DNA of the CDR3 is TGTGCCAGCAGCCAGACAGTAAATAGCAATCAGCCCCAGCATTTT. It specifies CASSQTVNSNQPQHF. V is TRBV7-9 and J is TRBJ1-5; D possibly corresponds to TRBD1 (5 bases). The CDR3 runs to 15 residues. Trimming stripped 5 bases from V and 0 bases from J, with 11 bases between. Germline V lookup: CDR1 SEHNR, CDR2 FQNEAQ (reference sequence). Supplemented by reference TRBV7-9 and TRBJ1-5, the full variable domain reads DTGVSQNPRHKITKRGQNVTFRCDPISEHNRLYWYRQTLGQGPEFLTYFQNEAQLEKSRLLSDRFSAERPKGSFSTLEIQRTEQGDSAMYLCASSQTVNSNQPQHFGDGTRLSIL.

Only a few counts were recorded for this clone. The CDR3 loop is CASSLGGVLGDTIYF. Here the CDR3 DNA reads TGTGCCAGCAGCTTGGGGGGGGTCCTCGGGGACACCATATATTTT. The chain links TRBV5-4 to TRBJ1-3; D perhaps matches TRBD1 (5 bases). The germline CDR1 and CDR2 sequences are SGHNT and YYREEE (reference sequence). Trimming took off 0 bases at V and 8 bases at J, with 15 bases between the two ends. This CDR3 has 15 amino acids. The complete variable domain, with remaining parts taken from reference TRBV5-4 and TRBJ1-3, reads ETGVTQSPTHLIKTRGQQVTLRCSSQSGHNTVSWYQQALGQGPQFIFQYYREEENGRGNFPPRFSGLQFPNYSSELNVNALELDDSALYLCASSLGGVLGDTIYFGEGSWLTVV.

This clone was observed a single time. This chain links TRBV18 with TRBJ2-1; TRBD1 matches at 8 bases. V was pared by 4 bases and J by 4 bases, with 9 bases of the junction left unmatched. This CDR3 has 16 amino acids. The V gene's germline CDR1 is KGHSH and CDR2 LQKENI. The CDR3 is CASSLGQGVLYNEQFF. CDR3 DNA sequence: TGTGCCAGCTCACTAGGACAGGGAGTTTTGTACAATGAGCAGTTCTTC.

This sequence joins TRBV10-1 and TRBJ2-7; 8 bases fit TRBD2. CDR1 and CDR2 (germline): WNHNN, SYGVQD (reference sequence). This CDR3 contains 15 residues. J was trimmed by 0 bases and V by 4 bases; bases with no gene match: 5. The CDR3 nucleotides are TGCGCCAGCAGTGCCCCCGGGACTAGCTCCTACGAGCAGTACTTC. It codes for CASSAPGTSSYEQYF.

This chain links TRBV9 with TRBJ2-1, with D maybe TRBD2 (6 bases). Germline V lookup: CDR1 SGDLS, CDR2 YYNGEE. The CDR3 extends over 13 amino acids. V lost 4 bases, J lost 10 bases, and 15 bases lay in between. DNA of the CDR3: TGTGCCAGCAGCAAGGAGGGGTCAGGGGAGCAGTTCTTC. Protein product: CASSKEGSGEQFF.

This clone has just a few counts. The chain couples TRBV7-8 to TRBJ1-2, with D possibly being TRBD1 (5 bases). The CDR3 contains 13 residues. The V and J ends lost 1 base and 2 bases respectively, with 5 bases between them. In germline, CDR1 is SGHVS, CDR2 FQNEAQ. As DNA, the CDR3 is TGTGCCAGCAGCTTAGGGGGCAACTATGGCTACACCTTC. Amino acids: CASSLGGNYGYTF.

The chain recombines TRBV5-1 with TRBJ2-1, with no clear D. Germline values: CDR1 SGHRS, CDR2 YFSETQ. V lost 4 bases and J lost 4, with 15 bases in between. This CDR3 is built from 15 residues. CDR3 protein: CASSVGLVGYNEQFF. CDR3 coding DNA: TGCGCCAGCAGCGTCGGTTTGGTGGGGTACAATGAGCAGTTCTTC.

This clone was seen more than once but under ten times. The CDR3 nucleotides read TGTGCCAGCAGTGCTTCTGGGGGGTTTGGAGGCTCCTACGAGCAGTACTTC. Translation: CASSASGGFGGSYEQYF. The V call is TRBV25-1, the J call TRBJ2-7; D may be TRBD2 (6 bases). The CDR3 loop spans 17 amino acids. Trimming took 4 bases from V and 0 from J, leaving 19 bases between them. The germline V gene encodes CDR1 MGHDK and CDR2 SYGVNS.

The rearrangement uses TRBV5-4 and TRBJ2-1, with 8 nucleotides matching TRBD2. This CDR3 contains 17 residues. J gave up 2 bases and V 3 bases, and 10 bases lay outside the gene matches. Germline loops: CDR1 SGHNT, CDR2 YYREEE (reference sequence). CDR3 residues: CASSSKRGKVPYNEQFF. CDR3 bases: TGTGCCAGCAGCTCCAAGCGGGGGAAGGTCCCCTACAATGAGCAGTTCTTC.

This clone was found a few times. The rearrangement joins TRBV7-9 to TRBJ2-7; D call uncertain. Germline loops: CDR1 SEHNR, CDR2 FQNEAQ (reference sequence). The CDR3 covers 12 residues. Trimming stripped 5 bases from V and 5 bases from J, with 10 bases between. The CDR3 spells CASSPIGNEQYF. In DNA form, the CDR3 reads TGTGCCAGCAGCCCCATTGGCAACGAGCAGTACTTC.